The T cell receptor beta chain described here comes from a study of response to subunit inactivated influenza vaccine. Whole-study results and caveats: Authors suggested seasonal influenza vaccinations each recruit few new T cells.

About this clonotype: What it binds is unknown.

A single record per CDR3 protein comes from TCRdb applying MiXCR to the RT-PCR reads. Here the sample spans over 300,000 distinct CDR3 sequences, just over 20% being singletons. This CDR3 spans 20 amino acids. The germline gives CDR1 MDHEN, CDR2 SYDVKM. The V segment lost 6 bases and the J segment 0 bases; nucleotides outside the gene matches: 17. The sequencing used PBMCs from blood, collected about 20 months after vaccination. The clonotype originates from a man aged 50-75 years who received an inactivated influenza vaccine. This sequence joins TRBV28 and TRBJ2-1; 10 bases are shared with TRBD2. The CDR3 reads CASRSSGLALLYSSYNEQFF. CDR3 coding DNA: TGTGCCAGCAGGTCCTCGGGACTAGCGCTACTATACAGCTCCTACAATGAGCAGTTCTTC.